This T cell receptor beta chain was recovered during a study of beta chain features in type 1 diabetes. The study reverse transcribed the entire isolated RNA, so it sequenced expressed TCRB transcripts. About 3.57 million reads were obtained on average from naive, central memory and regulatory T cell samples. Assay: immunoSEQ multiplex PCR; the TCRdb copy retains only in-frame clones and omits some. The table includes about 140,000 clones, less than 9% detected once. Study outcomes and limitations: Short templates might get an advantage during PCR, and this would be equal in patients and controls. Across all four CD4+ subsets, people with type 1 diabetes showed modestly shorter TCRB CDR3s.

Looked up from germline, CDR1 is MDHEN and CDR2 is SYDVKM. This CDR3 has 15 residues. In its sample, this clone was seen a few times. Its specificity is unknown. The sequence was obtained from a woman aged 25 to 39 in good health. Material: central memory CD4+ T cells from blood. V gene TRBV28 combines with J gene TRBJ2-5; 7 bases line up with TRBD2. The J call is in doubt because the DNA end fits TRBJ2-7 better. CDR3: CASSSLAESSYEQYF. The CDR3 DNA sequence: TGTGCCAGCAGTTCCCTAGCGGAGAGCTCCTACGAGCAGTACTTC.